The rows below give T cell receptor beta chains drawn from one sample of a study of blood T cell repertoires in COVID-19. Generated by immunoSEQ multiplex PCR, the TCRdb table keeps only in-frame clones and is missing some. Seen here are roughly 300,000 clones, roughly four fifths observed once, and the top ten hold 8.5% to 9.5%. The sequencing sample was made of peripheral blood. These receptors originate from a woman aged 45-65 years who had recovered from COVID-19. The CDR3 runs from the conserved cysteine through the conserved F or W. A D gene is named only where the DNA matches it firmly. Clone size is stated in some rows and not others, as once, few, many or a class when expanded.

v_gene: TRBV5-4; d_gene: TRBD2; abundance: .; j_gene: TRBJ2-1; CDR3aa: CASSLGSGIGGEQFF; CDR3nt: TGTGCCAGCAGCTTGGGGAGCGGGATCGGAGGTGAGCAGTTCTTC
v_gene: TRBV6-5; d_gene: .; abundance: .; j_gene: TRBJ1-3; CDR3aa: CASSYGALSGNTIYF; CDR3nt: TGTGCCAGCAGTTATGGGGCCCTCTCTGGAAACACCATATATTTT
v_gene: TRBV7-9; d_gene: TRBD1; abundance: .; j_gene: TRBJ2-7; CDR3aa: CASSLDQGARYEQYF; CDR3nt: TGTGCCAGCAGCTTAGATCAGGGGGCTCGCTACGAGCAGTACTTC
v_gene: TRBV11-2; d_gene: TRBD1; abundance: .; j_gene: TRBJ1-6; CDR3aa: CASSLEGQGSGSPLHF; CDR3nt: TGTGCCAGCAGCTTAGAGGGACAGGGCTCAGGTTCACCCCTCCACTTT
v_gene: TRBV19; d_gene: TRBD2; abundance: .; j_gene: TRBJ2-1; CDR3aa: CASSRLAGGPKSEQFF; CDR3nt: TGTGCCAGTTCCCGACTAGCGGGAGGGCCCAAGAGTGAGCAGTTCTTC
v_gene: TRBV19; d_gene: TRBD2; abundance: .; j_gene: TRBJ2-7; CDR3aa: CASSIVGSGSYEQYF; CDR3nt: TGTGCCAGTAGTATTGTCGGGAGCGGGAGCTACGAGCAGTACTTC
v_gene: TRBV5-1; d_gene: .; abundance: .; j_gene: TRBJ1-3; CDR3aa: CASSQRGGSGNTIYF; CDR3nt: TGCGCCAGCAGCCAAAGGGGGGGATCTGGAAACACCATATATTTT
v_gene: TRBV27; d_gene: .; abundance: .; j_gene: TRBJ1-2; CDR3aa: CASRPEGWVEGYTF; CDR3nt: TGTGCCAGCCGGCCGGAGGGGTGGGTTGAGGGCTACACCTTC
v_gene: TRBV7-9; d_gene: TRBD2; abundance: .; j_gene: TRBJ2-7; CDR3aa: CASSRGEGSSYEQYF; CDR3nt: TGTGCCAGCAGCCGAGGGGAGGGAAGCTCCTACGAGCAGTACTTC
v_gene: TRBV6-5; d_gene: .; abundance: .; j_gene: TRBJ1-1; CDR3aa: CASSYIRGGTEAFF; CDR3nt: TGTGCCAGCAGTTACATACGCGGGGGGACTGAAGCTTTCTTT
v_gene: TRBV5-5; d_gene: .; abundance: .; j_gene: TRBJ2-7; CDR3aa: CASSWTGFPAEQYF; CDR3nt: TGTGCCAGCAGCTGGACGGGGTTCCCGGCCGAGCAGTACTTC
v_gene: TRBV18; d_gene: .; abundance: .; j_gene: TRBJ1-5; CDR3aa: CASSPGESQPQHF; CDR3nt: TGTGCCAGCTCACCAGGGGAGAGTCAGCCCCAGCATTTT
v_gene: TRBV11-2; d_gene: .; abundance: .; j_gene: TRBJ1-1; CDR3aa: CASRQGYGLENTEAFF; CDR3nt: TGTGCCAGCAGGCAGGGATATGGATTGGAGAACACTGAAGCTTTCTTT
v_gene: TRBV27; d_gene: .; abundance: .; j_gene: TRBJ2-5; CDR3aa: CASSFLPGFETQYF; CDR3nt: TGTGCCAGCAGTTTCCTTCCAGGGTTTGAGACCCAGTACTTC
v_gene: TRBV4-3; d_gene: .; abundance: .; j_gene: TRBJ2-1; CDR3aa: CASSQGQAAGWDEQFF; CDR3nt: TGCGCCAGCAGCCAAGGACAAGCGGCGGGGTGGGATGAGCAGTTCTTC
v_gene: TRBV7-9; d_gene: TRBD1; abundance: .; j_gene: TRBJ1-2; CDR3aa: CASSLALGQGAFGGYTF; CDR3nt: TGTGCCAGCAGCTTAGCGCTGGGACAGGGGGCCTTTGGTGGCTACACCTTC
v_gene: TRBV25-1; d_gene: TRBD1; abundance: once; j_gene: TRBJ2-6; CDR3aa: CASSTPGTAGANVLTF; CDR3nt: TGTGCCAGCAGTACACCCGGGACAGCTGGGGCCAACGTCCTGACTTTC
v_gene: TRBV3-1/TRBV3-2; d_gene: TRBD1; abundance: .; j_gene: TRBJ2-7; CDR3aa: CASSLGTGRSSYEQYF; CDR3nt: TGTGCCAGCAGCCTCGGGACAGGGAGGAGTTCCTACGAGCAGTACTTC
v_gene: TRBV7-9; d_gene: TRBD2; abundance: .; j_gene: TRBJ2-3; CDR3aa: CASSPGLAGVWTDTQYF; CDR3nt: TGTGCCAGCAGTCCAGGACTAGCGGGAGTATGGACAGATACGCAGTATTTT
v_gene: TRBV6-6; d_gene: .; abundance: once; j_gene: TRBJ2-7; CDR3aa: CASSLPGPEQYF; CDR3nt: TGTGCCAGCAGCCTCCCTGGGCCCGAGCAGTACTTC
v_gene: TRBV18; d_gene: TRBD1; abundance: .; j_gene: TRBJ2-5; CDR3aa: CASSTRQGIQETQYF; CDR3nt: TGTGCCAGCTCAACCCGACAGGGAATCCAAGAGACCCAGTACTTC
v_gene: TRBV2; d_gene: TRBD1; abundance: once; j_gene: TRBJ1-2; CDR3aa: CASSLTGGETYGYTF; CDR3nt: TGTGCCAGCAGCCTGACAGGGGGCGAAACCTATGGCTACACCTTC
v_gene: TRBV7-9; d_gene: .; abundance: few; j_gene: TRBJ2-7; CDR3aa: CASSRDTYPYEQYF; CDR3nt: TGTGCCAGCAGCCGGGACACCTACCCCTACGAGCAGTACTTC
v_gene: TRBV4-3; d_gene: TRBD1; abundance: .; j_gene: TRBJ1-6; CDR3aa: CASSQVPRGSNSPLHF; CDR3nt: TGCGCCAGCAGCCAAGTACCCAGGGGGAGTAATTCACCCCTCCACTTT
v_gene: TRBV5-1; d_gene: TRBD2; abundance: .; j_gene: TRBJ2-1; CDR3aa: CASSLGGLAGINEQFF; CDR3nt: TGCGCCAGCAGCTTGGGAGGGCTAGCGGGAATCAATGAGCAGTTCTTC
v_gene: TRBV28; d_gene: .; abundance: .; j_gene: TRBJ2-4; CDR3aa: CASSLGGGGKNIQYF; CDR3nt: TGTGCCAGCAGTTTAGGGGGCGGCGGGAAAAACATTCAGTACTTC
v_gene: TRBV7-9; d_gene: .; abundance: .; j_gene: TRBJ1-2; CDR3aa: CASSRDSTYGYTF; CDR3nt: TGTGCCAGCAGCAGAGACAGTACCTATGGCTACACCTTC
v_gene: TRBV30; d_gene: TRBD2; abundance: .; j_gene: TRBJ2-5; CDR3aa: CAWSRTSRETQYF; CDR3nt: TGTGCCTGGAGTAGGACTAGTAGAGAGACCCAGTACTTC
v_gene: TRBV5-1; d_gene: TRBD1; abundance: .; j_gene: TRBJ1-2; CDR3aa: CASSGGQMGAYGYTF; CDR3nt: TGCGCCAGCAGCGGGGGACAGATGGGGGCTTATGGCTACACCTTC
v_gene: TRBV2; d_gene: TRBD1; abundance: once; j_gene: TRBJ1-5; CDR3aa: CASSEGDSWNQPQHF; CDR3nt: TGTGCCAGCAGTGAAGGGGACAGTTGGAATCAGCCCCAGCATTTT
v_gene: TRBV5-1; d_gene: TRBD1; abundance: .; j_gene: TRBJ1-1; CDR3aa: CASSPDPGQVSTEAFF; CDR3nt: TGCGCCAGCAGCCCGGACCCAGGACAGGTCTCCACTGAAGCTTTCTTT
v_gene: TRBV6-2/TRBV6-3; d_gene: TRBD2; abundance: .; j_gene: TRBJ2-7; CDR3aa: CASSYPLSVSRLAGLPRQYF; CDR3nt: TGTGCCAGCAGTTACCCCCTCAGCGTCTCTAGACTAGCGGGCCTTCCCCGGCAGTACTTC
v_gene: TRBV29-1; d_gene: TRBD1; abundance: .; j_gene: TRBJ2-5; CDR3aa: CSALDRDQETQYF; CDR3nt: TGCAGCGCTCTGGACAGGGACCAAGAGACCCAGTACTTC
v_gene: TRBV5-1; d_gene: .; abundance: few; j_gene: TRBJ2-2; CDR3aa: CASSLVAGELFF; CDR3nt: TGCGCCAGCAGCTTGGTAGCTGGGGAGCTGTTTTTT
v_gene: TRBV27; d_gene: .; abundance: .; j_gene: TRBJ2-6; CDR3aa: CASSAPRGAGSGANVLTF; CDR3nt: TGTGCCAGCAGTGCACCCCGGGGGGCGGGCTCTGGGGCCAACGTCCTGACTTTC